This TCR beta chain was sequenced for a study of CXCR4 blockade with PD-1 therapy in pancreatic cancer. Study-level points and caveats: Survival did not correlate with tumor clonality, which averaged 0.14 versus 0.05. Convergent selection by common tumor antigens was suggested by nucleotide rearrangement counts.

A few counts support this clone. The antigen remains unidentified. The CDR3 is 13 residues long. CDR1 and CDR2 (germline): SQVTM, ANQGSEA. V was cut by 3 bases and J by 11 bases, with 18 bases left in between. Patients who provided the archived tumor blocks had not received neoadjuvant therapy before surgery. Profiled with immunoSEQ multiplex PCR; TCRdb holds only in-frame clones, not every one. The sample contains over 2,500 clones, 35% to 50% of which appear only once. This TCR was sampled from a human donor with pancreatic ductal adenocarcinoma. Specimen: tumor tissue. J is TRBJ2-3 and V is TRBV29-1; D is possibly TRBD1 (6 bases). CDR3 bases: TGCAGCGTTGACGGGTCCGGGACACCAGGGCAGTATTTT. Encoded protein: CSVDGSGTPGQYF.